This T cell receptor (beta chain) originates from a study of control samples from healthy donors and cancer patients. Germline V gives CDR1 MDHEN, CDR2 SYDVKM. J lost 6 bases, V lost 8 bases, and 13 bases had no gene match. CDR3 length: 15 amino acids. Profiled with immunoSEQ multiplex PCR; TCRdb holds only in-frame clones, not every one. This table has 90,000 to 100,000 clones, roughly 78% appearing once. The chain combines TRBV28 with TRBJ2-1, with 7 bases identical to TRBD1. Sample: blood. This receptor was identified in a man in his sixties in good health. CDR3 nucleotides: TGTGCCAGCTCCGAGGGGGCAGCCAAGTCCAATGAGCAGTTCTTC. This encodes CASSEGAAKSNEQFF. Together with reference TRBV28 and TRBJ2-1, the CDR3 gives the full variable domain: DVKVTQSSRYLVKRTGEKVFLECVQDMDHENMFWYRQDPGLGLRLIYFSYDVKMKEKGDIPEGYSVSREKKERFSLILESASTNQTSMYLCASSEGAAKSNEQFFGPGTRLTVL.